Shown below are 3 T cell receptor beta chains from a single sample sequenced in a study of T cells in Graves' hyperthyroidism and ophthalmopathy. Regions amplified from RNA transcripts were the TCR beta CDR3 regions. The TCR CDR3 first-round RT-PCR relied on the HTBI primer set. TCRdb re-called the multiplex PCR reads with MiXCR, one entry per CDR3 protein. The data show fewer than 750,000 distinct CDR3 sequences, approximately 14% seen once. The sequenced sample was blood. Source of these receptors: a woman between 45 and 65 years old with Graves' ophthalmopathy.

The chain uses TRBV25-1 and TRBJ1-1, with 8 bases aligning to TRBD1. Germline CDR1 and CDR2: MGHDK and SYGVNS. The CDR3 is 15 amino acids. Trimming at V came to 1 base and at J to 5 bases, leaving 6 bases not matched to a gene. Written as DNA, the CDR3 is TGTGCCAGCAGTGAATTCACAGGGGGGGGGACTGAAGCTTTCTTT. Translation: CASSEFTGGGTEAFF.

This chain links TRBV7-2 with TRBJ2-1; D remains ambiguous. V lost 5 bases and J 2 bases, leaving 19 bases between the germline ends. This CDR3 has 17 residues. The germline V gene has CDR1 SGHTA and CDR2 FQGNSA. In DNA, the CDR3 is TGTGCCAGCAGCCCCGATAGGCTACCGCCCCCCTACAATGAGCAGTTCTTC. Translating gives CASSPDRLPPPYNEQFF.

This clonotype was counted at least ten times. The V and J genes are TRBV5-1 and TRBJ2-1, with D maybe TRBD1 (6 bases). The V gene lost 0 bases and the J gene lost 6 bases, with 13 bases spanning the gap. CDR3 size: 15 residues. Germline V lookup: CDR1 SGHRS, CDR2 YFSETQ. The CDR3 DNA reads as TGCGCCAGCAGCTTGGGGACAGTTAGTGCCAATGAGCAGTTCTTC. Translating gives CASSLGTVSANEQFF.